The next 4 T cell receptor beta chains were all read from a single sample in a study of blood T cell repertoires in COVID-19. Data came from immunoSEQ multiplex PCR; TCRdb stores just in-frame clones and leaves some out. The data show approximately 97,000 clones, 84% seen once. The sequencing sample was made of peripheral blood. The receptors were gathered from a middle-aged man with active or convalescent COVID-19.

Concerning this clone itself: Distinct nucleotide sequences in the sample also encode this CDR3. The CDR3, as DNA: TGCAGCGGCGACAGGGGGAACACTGAAGCTTTCTTT. It codes for CSGDRGNTEAFF. The gene calls are TRBV29-1 and TRBJ1-1, with TRBD1 matching 8 bases. Looked up from germline, CDR1 is SQVTM and CDR2 is ANQGSEA. The CDR3 spans 12 residues. Unmatched junction bases numbered 2, after V lost 7 bases and J lost 1 base.

The chain links TRBV5-1 to TRBJ1-2; 11 positions agree with TRBD1. The V gene's germline CDR1 is SGHRS and CDR2 YFSETQ. The CDR3 contains 13 residues. V lost 4 bases, J lost 7 bases, and 3 bases stayed unmatched. The CDR3 region has the DNA TGCGCCAGCAGCCCTGGGACAGGGGGTGGCTACACCTTC. Encoded protein: CASSPGTGGGYTF. Supplemented by reference TRBV5-1 and TRBJ1-2, the full variable domain reads KAGVTQTPRYLIKTRGQQVTLSCSPISGHRSVSWYQQTPGQGLQFLFEYFSETQRNKGNFPGRFSGRQFSNSRSEMNVSTLELGDSALYLCASSPGTGGGYTFGSGTRLTVV.

The chain combines TRBV7-9 with TRBJ2-5, with 7 bases that match TRBD2. Germline CDR1 reads SEHNR; CDR2 reads FQNEAQ (reference sequence). The V segment lost 2 bases and the J segment 3 bases; nucleotides outside the gene matches: 3. The CDR3 loop spans 14 amino acids. The DNA of the CDR3 is TGTGCCAGCAGCTTAAGCGCGGGGGAAGAGACCCAGTACTTC. Translated: CASSLSAGEETQYF.

The chain has TRBV6-6 and TRBJ2-7; possibly TRBD1 for D (5 bases). V shed 4 bases and J shed 5 bases, with 15 bases lying between them. Per the germline V gene, CDR1 is MNHNY and CDR2 is SVGAGI (reference sequence). This CDR3 spans 14 amino acids. This CDR3 reads CASSLGAGNHEQYF. Written as DNA, the CDR3 is TGTGCCAGCAGTTTAGGGGCCGGTAACCACGAGCAGTACTTC.